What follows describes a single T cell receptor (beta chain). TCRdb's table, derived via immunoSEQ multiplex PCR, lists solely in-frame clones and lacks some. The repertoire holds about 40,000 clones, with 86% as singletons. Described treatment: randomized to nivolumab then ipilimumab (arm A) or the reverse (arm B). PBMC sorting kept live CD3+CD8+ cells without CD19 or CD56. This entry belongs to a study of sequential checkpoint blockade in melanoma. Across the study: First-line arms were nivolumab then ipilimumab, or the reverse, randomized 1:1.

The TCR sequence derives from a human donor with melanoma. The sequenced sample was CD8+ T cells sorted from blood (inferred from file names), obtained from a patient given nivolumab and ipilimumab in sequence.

The CDR3 DNA reads as TGTGCCAGCAGTATTAGCGGGAGGGCCACTGAGCAGTTCTTC. Encoded protein: CASSISGRATEQFF. This rearrangement joins TRBV28 to TRBJ2-1; 11 nucleotides align to TRBD2. The length of the CDR3 is 14 residues. CDR1 and CDR2 (germline): MDHEN, SYDVKM. V trimming: 5 bases; J trimming: 9 bases; junction bases outside the gene matches: 6.